One and the same sample provided the 31 T cell receptor beta chains below, sequenced in a study of control samples from healthy donors and cancer patients. Method: immunoSEQ multiplex PCR; TCRdb's copy keeps in-frame clones and lacks some. There are some 150,000 clones in the sample; roughly 94% occur only once, and approximately 14% lies in the top ten. The specimen sequenced was PBMCs. Source of these receptors: a man aged 55 to 70 with colorectal cancer.

Points on this clone: This same CDR3 is encoded by further DNA sequences in the sample. The chain combines TRBV12-3 or TRBV12-4 with TRBJ1-1; D is unclear. This CDR3 region has 13 residues. V lost 4 bases and J lost 1, with 7 bases in between. The CDR3 DNA sequence: TGTGCCAGCAGTTCAACCGGGAACACTGAAGCTTTCTTT. It specifies CASSSTGNTEAFF.

The chain combines TRBV7-9 with TRBJ2-3, with D unresolved. Germline V lookup: CDR1 SEHNR, CDR2 FQNEAQ (reference sequence). Trimming stripped 5 bases from V and 2 bases from J, with 5 bases between. This CDR3 contains 12 residues. DNA of the CDR3: TGTGCCAGCAGCCAGTACACAGATACGCAGTATTTT. Translation: CASSQYTDTQYF.

CDR3 DNA: TGTGCCAGCAGTCCCCGGATTTATGAGGGCTACACCTTC. Amino acids: CASSPRIYEGYTF. V and J are TRBV27 and TRBJ1-2; D not resolved. The V gene lost 5 bases and the J gene lost 8 bases, with 15 bases spanning the gap. Germline CDR1 and CDR2: MNHEY and SMNVEV (reference sequence). The CDR3 covers 13 residues.

The chain joins TRBV4-1 to TRBJ2-5; 9 nucleotides line up with TRBD1. The junction had 5 bases not matched to a gene; V was cut back by 3 bases and J by 3 bases. This CDR3 comprises 15 residues. CDR1 and CDR2 (germline): MGHRA, YSYEKL. CDR3 coding DNA: TGCGCCAGCAGCCACGGGACAGGGCGAGAAGAGACCCAGTACTTC. It specifies CASSHGTGREETQYF.

The chain employs TRBV4-1 and TRBJ2-3, with 16 nucleotides matching TRBD2. J was trimmed by 6 bases and V by 0 bases; bases with no gene match: 6. Germline V lookup: CDR1 MGHRA, CDR2 YSYEKL. The length of the CDR3 is 18 residues. Here the CDR3 reads CASSQEGTSGGAWDTQYF. Here the CDR3 DNA reads TGCGCCAGCAGCCAAGAAGGGACTAGCGGGGGGGCATGGGATACGCAGTATTTT.

The chain is built from TRBV6-2 or TRBV6-3 and TRBJ2-7; D possibly uses TRBD1 or TRBD2 (5 bases each). CDR3 length: 15 amino acids. The ends were cut back, 6 bases at V and 4 bases at J, with 19 bases in the middle. Germline lookup yields CDR1 MNHEY and CDR2 SVGEGT. DNA of the CDR3: TGTGCCAGCAGCCGCCTAGGGGACGCTACTTACGAGCAGTACTTC. It is translated as CASSRLGDATYEQYF.

V and J are TRBV6-6 and TRBJ2-3; TRBD2 matches 8 bases. V trimming: 5 bases; J trimming: 2 bases; junction bases outside the gene matches: 6. Germline loops: CDR1 MNHNY, CDR2 SVGAGI (reference sequence). The CDR3 length is 15 residues. CDR3 sequence: CASSQLAELTDTQYF. As DNA, the CDR3 is TGTGCCAGCAGTCAACTAGCGGAGCTCACAGATACGCAGTATTTT.

The chain is built from TRBV30 and TRBJ1-2, with D uncertain. Looked up from germline, CDR1 is GTSNPN and CDR2 is SVGIG (reference sequence). CDR3 length: 12 residues. V was shortened by 3 bases and J by 2 bases, with 7 bases between the two germline ends. CDR3: CAWRARNYGYTF. The CDR3, as DNA: TGTGCCTGGAGAGCACGGAACTATGGCTACACCTTC. The entire variable domain, with the rest obtained from reference TRBV30 and TRBJ1-2, is as follows: SQTIHQWPATLVQPVGSPLSLECTVEGTSNPNLYWYRQAAGRGLQLLFYSVGIGQISSEVPQNLSASRPQDRQFILSSKKLLLSDSGFYLCAWRARNYGYTFGSGTRLTVV.

There are a few counts of this clone. The rearrangement joins TRBV11-2 to TRBJ1-4, with a weak D call TRBD1 (6 bases). V gave up 3 bases and J gave up 8 bases, with 13 bases separating them. Per the germline V gene, CDR1 is SGHAT and CDR2 is FQNNGV. The CDR3 has 14 amino acids. CDR3 bases: TGTGCCAGCAGCTTGCGGGGGGCAAGGGAAAAACTGTTTTTT. It encodes CASSLRGAREKLFF. The variable domain in full, with the rest retrieved from reference TRBV11-2 and TRBJ1-4, is EAGVAQSPRYKIIEKRQSVAFWCNPISGHATLYWYQQILGQGPKLLIQFQNNGVVDDSQLPKDRFSAERLKGVDSTLKIQPAKLEDSAVYLCASSLRGAREKLFFGSGTQLSVL.

The chain has TRBV30 and TRBJ2-5; TRBD1 aligns across 7 bases. There are 13 residues in the CDR3. Germline V gene lookup returns CDR1 GTSNPN and CDR2 SVGIG (reference sequence). V gave up 4 bases and J gave up 5 bases; unmatched junction bases: 7. DNA of the CDR3: TGTGCCTGGAATCGACAGGGTTTTGAGACCCAGTACTTC. It specifies CAWNRQGFETQYF.

The CDR3 nucleotides are TGTGCCTGGAGTGGCGGGCAGGGCCTCAATCAGCCCCAGCATTTT. This gives the protein CAWSGGQGLNQPQHF. The chain joins TRBV30 to TRBJ1-5, with D perhaps TRBD1 (5 bases). CDR1 is GTSNPN and CDR2 is SVGIG in the germline V gene (reference sequence). The CDR3 extends over 15 amino acids. Between the trimmed V and J ends, which lost 1 base and 3 bases, there was a span of 13 bases.

This chain connects TRBV18 to TRBJ1-1, with a possible D match to TRBD1 (5 bases). Germline V gene sequence: CDR1 KGHSH, CDR2 LQKENI. The CDR3 covers 13 residues. V lost 4 bases and J lost 8, with 14 bases in between. CDR3 residues: CASSLSLGEEAFF. The CDR3 DNA is TGTGCCAGCTCACTATCCTTGGGGGAGGAAGCTTTCTTT.

The rearrangement links TRBV5-1 to TRBJ2-7; D gene ambiguous. Germline assignment: CDR1 SGHRS and CDR2 YFSETQ. The CDR3 is made up of 12 amino acids. V lost 6 bases and J lost 3, with 10 bases in between. The DNA for the CDR3 is TGCGCCAGCAAGCAGAACGACTACGAGCAGTACTTC. Amino acids: CASKQNDYEQYF.

In its sample, this clone was seen once. The chain joins TRBV19 to TRBJ1-5, with 10 positions matching TRBD1. The CDR3 covers 17 residues. Trimming took 6 bases from V and 3 from J; bases not matched to a gene: 11. Germline CDR1 LNHDA, CDR2 SQIVND (reference sequence). This CDR3 is CASSPGGDRGLNQPQHF. CDR3 bases: TGTGCCAGTAGCCCGGGGGGGGACAGGGGCCTCAATCAGCCCCAGCATTTT.

The chain's CDR3 is CASSQRAGGGLAKNIQYF. The CDR3 region has the DNA TGCGCCAGCAGCCAAAGGGCAGGGGGAGGTTTGGCCAAAAACATTCAGTACTTC. The rearrangement links TRBV4-3 to TRBJ2-4, with D possibly being TRBD1 (7 bases). V was cut by 2 bases and J by 1 base, with 18 bases left in between. Germline assignment: CDR1 LGHNA and CDR2 YSLEER. The CDR3 contains 18 residues.

This chain connects TRBV19 to TRBJ1-6; tentatively, D is TRBD1 (5 bases). This CDR3 has 14 residues. In germline, CDR1 is LNHDA, CDR2 SQIVND (reference sequence). With 3 bases removed from V and 5 bases from J, the gap between germline ends came to 8 bases. The CDR3 bases are TGTGCCAGTAGTATGACAGATAATAATTCACCCCTCCACTTT. Its protein product is CASSMTDNNSPLHF.

This rearrangement joins TRBV9 to TRBJ2-1; the D gene is possibly TRBD2 (7 bases). The CDR3 consists of 17 residues. CDR1 and CDR2 from the germline V gene are SGDLS and YYNGEE. V lost 3 bases to trimming and J lost 3 bases, with 19 bases between them. The CDR3 DNA reads as TGTGCCAGCAGCGCCACTCTCGGGGGGCCTTACTACAATGAGCAGTTCTTC. Its translation is CASSATLGGPYYNEQFF.

The chain links TRBV7-2 to TRBJ1-4; D unclear. Trimming cost V 6 bases and J 5 bases, with 13 bases left between them. Germline assignment: CDR1 SGHTA and CDR2 FQGNSA. The CDR3 length is 14 residues. In DNA, the CDR3 is TGTGCCAGCAGGCTTCTAGGTTGGAATGAAAAACTGTTTTTT. As protein: CASRLLGWNEKLFF.

This chain connects TRBV5-1 to TRBJ2-3, with 7 bases that match TRBD1. This CDR3 region has 15 residues. Germline V gene lookup returns CDR1 SGHRS and CDR2 YFSETQ. The junction had 5 bases not matched to a gene; V was cut back by 4 bases and J by 0 bases. CDR3 protein: CASSPGGQSTDTQYF. The CDR3 nucleotides read TGCGCCAGCAGCCCAGGGGGACAGAGCACAGATACGCAGTATTTT.

The chain links TRBV27 to TRBJ2-5; TRBD2 is a possible D gene (7 bases). Germline-derived CDR1 and CDR2 are MNHEY and SMNVEV (reference sequence). Trimming took off 0 bases at V and 5 bases at J, with 10 bases between the two ends. The CDR3 covers 14 residues. CDR3 in DNA: TGTGCCAGCAGTTTATCCGGGGGGCGGGAGACCCAGTACTTC. It specifies CASSLSGGRETQYF.

The V and J genes are TRBV6-1 and TRBJ2-7, with D uncertain. Looked up from germline, CDR1 is MNHNS and CDR2 is SASEGT. V lost 2 bases and J 2 bases, leaving 4 bases between the germline ends. CDR3 length: 12 residues. The CDR3 spells CASSELAYEQYF. Here the CDR3 DNA reads TGTGCCAGCAGTGAATTGGCCTACGAGCAGTACTTC.

The chain is built from TRBV24-1 and TRBJ2-1; D may be TRBD1 (5 bases). V was cut by 4 bases and J by 12 bases, with 15 bases left in between. Germline CDR1 reads KGHDR; CDR2 reads SFDVKD. This CDR3 region has 13 residues. CDR3 region: CATSDLDTRGQFF. In nucleotides, the CDR3 is TGTGCCACCAGTGACTTGGACACAAGGGGGCAGTTCTTC.

The rearrangement links TRBV6-5 to TRBJ1-4; D call uncertain. V was cut by 6 bases and J by 5 bases, with 13 bases left in between. The germline V gene has CDR1 MNHEY and CDR2 SVGAGI. The CDR3 length is 14 residues. CDR3 bases: TGTGCCAGCAGACAACCGGACCCCAATGAAAAACTGTTTTTT. Protein product: CASRQPDPNEKLFF.

This rearrangement joins TRBV10-1 to TRBJ2-1; 9 bases map to TRBD2. V gave up 3 bases and J gave up 1 base; unmatched junction bases: 4. The CDR3 spans 16 residues. From germline, CDR1 is WNHNN and CDR2 SYGVQD (reference sequence). DNA of the CDR3: TGCGCCAGCAGTGATCTAGCGGGGCCATCCTACAATGAGCAGTTCTTC. This codes for CASSDLAGPSYNEQFF.

The rearrangement links TRBV6-2 or TRBV6-3 to TRBJ1-1; D is unresolved. Germline CDR1 and CDR2: MNHEY and SVGEGT. V dropped 0 bases and J dropped 5 bases, with 13 bases sitting between them. This CDR3 region has 15 residues. The CDR3 region has the DNA TGTGCCAGCAGTTACTCCCGGGCCAGAGGGACTGAAGCTTTCTTT. Translated: CASSYSRARGTEAFF.

This chain links TRBV27 with TRBJ2-5; D uncertain. CDR3 length: 11 amino acids. Germline loops: CDR1 MNHEY, CDR2 SMNVEV (reference sequence). Trimming shortened V by 6 bases and J by 5 bases, and 7 bases separated the two germline ends. The CDR3 sequence: CASSRHETQYF. In DNA form, the CDR3 reads TGTGCCAGCAGCCGCCATGAGACCCAGTACTTC.

The J gene is TRBJ1-1, the V gene TRBV10-1; no firm D call. The CDR3 length is 13 residues. Germline CDR1 is WNHNN and CDR2 is SYGVQD (reference sequence). V was pared by 2 bases and J by 1 base, with 5 bases between. The CDR3 spells CASSEAKNTEAFF. CDR3 DNA sequence: TGCGCCAGCAGTGAGGCAAAGAACACTGAAGCTTTCTTT.

This rearrangement joins TRBV27 to TRBJ1-4, with 7 bases fitting TRBD1. The CDR3 extends over 15 amino acids. Germline V gene sequence: CDR1 MNHEY, CDR2 SMNVEV (reference sequence). V was pared by 7 bases and J by 3 bases, with 8 bases of the junction left unmatched. The CDR3 bases are TGTGCCAGCACCAGCAGGGGGGCAGCTAATGAAAAACTGTTTTTT. Amino acid sequence: CASTSRGAANEKLFF.

CDR3 sequence: CASSARDRGSVSGNEQFF. The CDR3 region has the DNA TGTGCCAGCAGCGCCCGGGACAGGGGTTCTGTTTCGGGCAATGAGCAGTTCTTC. The chain joins TRBV3-1 (or the pseudogene TRBV3-2) to TRBJ2-1, with 10 nucleotides matching TRBD1. The germline V gene encodes CDR1 LGHDT and CDR2 YNNKEL (reference sequence). V dropped 5 bases and J dropped 6; count of bases not matched to a gene: 16. The CDR3 covers 18 residues.

This chain uses TRBV28 with TRBJ2-2; no clear D gene. V was clipped by 7 bases and J by 0 bases, with 6 bases between them. The CDR3 sequence is 13 residues long. Germline lookup yields CDR1 MDHEN and CDR2 SYDVKM. CDR3 sequence (DNA): TGTGCCAGCACTGACGCGAACACCGGGGAGCTGTTTTTT. Protein sequence: CASTDANTGELFF.

The chain employs TRBV28 and TRBJ1-5; no reliable D call. V lost 1 base and J lost 12, with 13 bases in between. This CDR3 is built from 13 residues. Germline CDR1 is MDHEN and CDR2 is SYDVKM. The CDR3 sequence: CASSLSGSINQHF. The CDR3 DNA follows: TGTGCCAGCAGTTTATCGGGTTCTATAAACCAGCATTTT.